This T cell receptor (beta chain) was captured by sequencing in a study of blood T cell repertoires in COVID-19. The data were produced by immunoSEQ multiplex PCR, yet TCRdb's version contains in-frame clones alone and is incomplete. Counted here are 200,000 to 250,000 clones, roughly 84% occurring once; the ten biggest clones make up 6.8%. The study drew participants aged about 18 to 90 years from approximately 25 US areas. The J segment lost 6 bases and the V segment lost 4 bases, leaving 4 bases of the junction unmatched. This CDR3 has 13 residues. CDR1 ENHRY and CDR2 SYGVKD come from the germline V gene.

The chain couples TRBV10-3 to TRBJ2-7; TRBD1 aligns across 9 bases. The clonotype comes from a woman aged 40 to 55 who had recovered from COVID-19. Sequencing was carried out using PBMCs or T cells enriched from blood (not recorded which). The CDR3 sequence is CAISGDRAGEQYF. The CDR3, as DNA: TGTGCCATCAGTGGGGACAGGGCGGGCGAGCAGTACTTC.